This T cell receptor beta chain was sequenced during a study of T-cell memory formation after mild COVID-19. MiXCR, run by TCRdb on the 5' RACE reads, gives a single entry per CDR3 protein. The repertoire holds about 560,000 distinct CDR3 sequences, with 17% as singletons. V lost 1 base to trimming and J lost 4 bases, with 11 bases between them. CDR1 and CDR2 (germline): LNHDA, SQIVND (reference sequence). The CDR3 loop spans 15 amino acids. The sequenced material came from PBMCs or a T cell subset sorted from them (not recorded which). The gene calls are TRBV19 and TRBJ1-5; the D is unclear. This TCR derives from an adult woman who had mild COVID-19 (a few samples of this study predate the infection). Cell type and time point are not known. The CDR3 here is CASSIAWTGNQPQHF. The CDR3 DNA sequence: TGTGCCAGTAGTATAGCTTGGACGGGGAATCAGCCCCAGCATTTT.